The present T cell receptor beta chain was sequenced within a study of graft-versus-host responses after intestinal transplantation. Across the study: Induction using anti-thymocyte globulin, followed by tacrolimus and steroids for about three years, was given to all recipients.

V gave up 3 bases and J gave up 0 bases, with 5 bases separating them. Germline V gene sequence: CDR1 PRHDT, CDR2 FYEKMQ (reference sequence). The CDR3 spans 13 residues. About this clone itself: The antigen remains unidentified.

Whole-study findings and limits: There were GvH clones found in recipient marrow, and some of them appeared first in ileum or blood.

The data were produced by immunoSEQ multiplex PCR, yet TCRdb's version contains in-frame clones alone and is incomplete. The repertoire holds tens of thousands of clones, with about 95% as singletons. The chain couples TRBV13 to TRBJ1-1; D is uncertain. The input for sequencing was unstimulated CD8+ T cells sorted from spleen or lymph node cells, taken before transplant. The receptor was isolated from a human donor who was the organ donor for an intestinal transplant. CDR3 region: CASSLSMNTEAFF. The CDR3 coding sequence is TGTGCCAGCAGCTTGAGCATGAACACTGAAGCTTTCTTT.